This TCR beta chain was captured in a study of cytomegalovirus exposure and HLA in healthy donors. Turning to the study itself: In terms of ancestry, the Caucasian-associated cluster contained roughly 81% of the roughly 400 genotyped donors. Overall study findings and caveats: As confirmed in vitro, a few CMV-associated chains were specific for CMV antigens. When analyzed later, a missense DCLRE1C variant was found to be linked to TCR beta V- and J-gene trimming.

As concerns this clone: The antigen is not known.

The primer mix had 60 Vbeta and 13 Jbeta primers. Measured with immunoSEQ multiplex PCR; TCRdb has only the in-frame clones, and not every one. Of approximately 150,000 clones in the sample, 65% to 70% were seen once. CDR1 and CDR2 from the germline V gene are LNHNV and YYDKDF (reference sequence). The CDR3 loop spans 15 amino acids. Germline trimming cut 0 bases from V and 2 bases from J; bases unmatched to any gene: 4. Sequencing used PBMCs. The rearrangement links TRBV15 to TRBJ2-7, with TRBD2 matching over 7 bases. The TCR originated in a woman under 30 in good health and CMV-seropositive. The CDR3 loop reads CATSRDWGGAYEQYF. CDR3 bases: TGTGCCACCAGCAGAGATTGGGGGGGTGCCTACGAGCAGTACTTC.